The 20 T cell receptor beta chains listed next were all sequenced from one sample in a study of blood T cell repertoires in COVID-19. The data were produced by immunoSEQ multiplex PCR, yet TCRdb's version contains in-frame clones alone and is incomplete. The table records roughly 250,000 clones, about four fifths of them present only once. The sequencing sample was made of PBMCs or T cells enriched from blood (not recorded which). The receptors shown here come from a woman aged 40 to 50 who had been exposed to COVID-19.

The chain couples TRBV3-1 (or the pseudogene TRBV3-2) to TRBJ1-1; 7 nucleotides line up with TRBD1. The CDR3 length is 12 residues. V was clipped by 3 bases and J by 10 bases; unmatched bases: 5. From germline, CDR1 is LGHDT and CDR2 YNNKEL (reference sequence). The CDR3: CASSHQTGSAFF. CDR3 sequence (DNA): TGTGCCAGCAGCCACCAGACAGGGTCAGCTTTCTTT.

CDR3 region: CASSIPGQGTISYNSPLHF. CDR3 coding DNA: TGTGCCAGCAGCATCCCGGGACAGGGAACAATCTCCTATAATTCACCCCTCCACTTT. The V gene is TRBV2, the J gene TRBJ1-6; 9 nucleotides align to TRBD1. This CDR3 is built from 19 residues. Germline values: CDR1 SNHLY, CDR2 FYNNEI. The V and J ends lost 6 bases and 0 bases, in that order; junction bases with no gene match: 12.

The chain couples TRBV28 to TRBJ2-7, with TRBD1 matching over 8 bases. Per germline, CDR1 MDHEN and CDR2 SYDVKM. CDR3 size: 14 residues. Trimming removed 4 bases from V and 6 bases from J; junction bases left unmatched: 8. CDR3 in DNA: TGTGCCAGCAGTTCAGGGGGCGGTCGGCCCGAGCAGTACTTC. This encodes CASSSGGGRPEQYF.

The sample holds one count of this clone. The V call is TRBV7-9, the J call TRBJ2-5; no firm D call. Trimming took 5 bases from V and 2 from J, leaving 12 bases between them. Germline CDR1 is SEHNR and CDR2 is FQNEAQ (reference sequence). The CDR3 has 14 residues. The CDR3 loop reads CASSPINFQETQYF. CDR3 nucleotides: TGTGCCAGCAGCCCCATTAACTTTCAAGAGACCCAGTACTTC.

V and J are TRBV28 and TRBJ2-1; D is possibly TRBD2 (7 bases). Germline V gene data show CDR1 as MDHEN and CDR2 as SYDVKM. The V gene lost 4 bases and the J gene lost 9 bases, with 16 bases spanning the gap. The CDR3 sequence is 14 residues long. The CDR3 DNA reads TGTGCCAGCAGTTGGAGGGGGGGCAGCGTTGAGCAGTTCTTC. It yields the protein CASSWRGGSVEQFF.

The CDR3 is CSASISPRGAEAFF. The CDR3 bases are TGCAGTGCTAGTATATCCCCCAGGGGCGCTGAAGCTTTCTTT. V usage is TRBV20-1 and J usage is TRBJ1-1; maybe TRBD1 (6 bases). With 3 bases removed from V and 6 bases from J, the gap between germline ends came to 17 bases. Germline lookup yields CDR1 DFQATT and CDR2 SNEGSKA (reference sequence). CDR3 length: 14 amino acids.

The sample holds a few counts of this clone. The chain joins TRBV5-1 to TRBJ2-2; TRBD1 matches at 8 bases. After removal of 4 bases from V and 6 bases from J, the junction contained 8 bases not matched to a gene. The germline V gene encodes CDR1 SGHRS and CDR2 YFSETQ. CDR3 length equals 15 residues. CDR3 bases: TGCGCCAGCAGCGGGAGGACAGGGCGGTCCGGGGAGCTGTTTTTT. Encoded protein: CASSGRTGRSGELFF.

The rearrangement links TRBV7-2 to TRBJ2-3, with D perhaps TRBD2 (6 bases). The CDR3 has 15 residues. Trimming shortened V by 3 bases and J by 2 bases, and 12 bases separated the two germline ends. Germline V CDR1 and CDR2: SGHTA, FQGNSA. The CDR3, as DNA: TGTGCCAGCAGCTTGCAACCGGGGGACACAGATACGCAGTATTTT. Translated: CASSLQPGDTDTQYF. Complete variable domain (other parts from reference TRBV7-2 and TRBJ2-3): GAGVSQSPSNKVTEKGKDVELRCDPISGHTALYWYRQSLGQGLEFLIYFQGNSAPDKSGLPSDRFSAERTGGSVSTLTIQRTQQEDSAVYLCASSLQPGDTDTQYFGPGTRLTVL.

The CDR3 reads CASSFGGTYEQYF. DNA for the CDR3: TGTGCCAGCAGCTTCGGGGGGACCTACGAGCAGTACTTC. The chain uses TRBV7-6 and TRBJ2-7; 7 bases line up with TRBD2. The CDR3 runs 13 residues. Germline CDR1 SGHVS, CDR2 FNYEAQ. V lost 3 bases, J lost 2 bases, and 1 base stayed unmatched.

This clone was seen a few times. This rearrangement joins TRBV27 to TRBJ1-3; possibly TRBD1 for D (5 bases). Trimming pared 5 bases from V and 0 bases from J, leaving 11 bases between. Germline CDR1 and CDR2: MNHEY and SMNVEV (reference sequence). The length of the CDR3 is 15 residues. The CDR3 is CASSLTGISGNTIYF. Written as DNA, the CDR3 is TGTGCCAGCAGTCTTACAGGCATCTCTGGAAACACCATATATTTT.

Of note for this clone: This sample includes further DNA sequences coding for the same CDR3. V is TRBV9 and J is TRBJ2-7; D is unclear. The CDR3 has 11 residues. Trimming left V 3 bases short and J 3 bases short, with 4 bases between. From germline, CDR1 is SGDLS and CDR2 YYNGEE. The CDR3 protein is CASSAGYEQYF. The CDR3 DNA reads as TGTGCCAGCAGCGCCGGCTACGAGCAGTACTTC.

This chain joins TRBV28 and TRBJ1-2, with D maybe TRBD1 (5 bases). Trimming cost V 4 bases and J 5 bases, with 14 bases left between them. The CDR3 runs 14 residues. The V gene's germline CDR1 is MDHEN and CDR2 SYDVKM. The CDR3 DNA is TGTGCCAGCAGTTCCTCACAGGTTCGTTATGGCTACACCTTC. This sequence encodes CASSSSQVRYGYTF.

The chain combines TRBV4-2 with TRBJ2-5; no definite D call. Per germline, CDR1 LGHNA and CDR2 YNFKEQ. The CDR3 extends over 15 amino acids. Trimming left V 1 base short and J 5 bases short, with 14 bases between. CDR3 amino acids: CASSQGEEMRETQYF. The CDR3 nucleotides read TGTGCCAGCAGCCAAGGAGAAGAGATGAGGGAGACCCAGTACTTC.

The chain links TRBV21-1 to TRBJ1-2; the table gives TRBD1 as D, unverified against the DNA. TRBV21-1 is a known pseudogene. This CDR3 has 16 amino acids. CDR3 residues: CASSKRTALTNYGYTF. DNA of the CDR3: TGTGCCAGCAGCAAGAGGACAGCCTTAACTAACTATGGCTACACCTTC.

This clone was counted a single time. The chain is built from TRBV9 and TRBJ1-1; 7 nucleotides line up with TRBD1. Germline CDR1 is SGDLS and CDR2 is YYNGEE. This CDR3 spans 16 amino acids. Germline trimming cut 5 bases from V and 2 bases from J; bases unmatched to any gene: 12. CDR3 sequence reads: CASSAPRDRSNTEAFF. CDR3 bases: TGTGCCAGCAGTGCTCCGCGGGACAGATCCAACACTGAAGCTTTCTTT.

The chain uses TRBV10-3 and TRBJ1-1; no firm D call. V was trimmed by 0 bases and J by 3 bases, leaving 11 bases between them. CDR1 is ENHRY, CDR2 SYGVKD, per germline. This CDR3 spans 15 amino acids. The CDR3 nucleotides read TGTGCCATCAGTGAGTCGAACGGGGTGGACACTGAAGCTTTCTTT. This translates into CAISESNGVDTEAFF.

The J gene is TRBJ2-7, the V gene TRBV7-9; the D is unclear. In germline, CDR1 is SEHNR, CDR2 FQNEAQ (reference sequence). There are 14 residues in the CDR3. The V gene lost 0 bases and the J gene lost 1 base, with 7 bases spanning the gap. As DNA, the CDR3 is TGTGCCAGCAGCTTAGCCAGTGGTTCCTACGAGCAGTACTTC. It translates to CASSLASGSYEQYF.

The chain couples TRBV11-3 to TRBJ1-3; tentative D call: TRBD1 (5 bases). Germline V CDR1 and CDR2: SGHNT, YENEEA. This CDR3 has 18 residues. The V end lost 2 bases, the J end lost 0 bases, and 17 bases lay between the germline ends. The CDR3 loop reads CASSLWSAGRDSGNTIYF. CDR3 DNA: TGTGCCAGCAGCTTATGGTCCGCTGGCAGGGACTCTGGAAACACCATATATTTT.

This rearrangement joins TRBV2 to TRBJ1-1; D not certain. From germline, CDR1 is SNHLY and CDR2 FYNNEI. The CDR3 contains 13 residues. V shed 2 bases and J shed 6 bases, with 10 bases lying between them. CDR3 loop: CASSELAVAEAFF. CDR3 in DNA: TGTGCCAGCAGTGAACTGGCAGTCGCTGAAGCTTTCTTT.

The chain joins TRBV28 to TRBJ1-3, with a tentative D call TRBD1 (5 bases). This CDR3 has 14 amino acids. V was clipped by 3 bases and J by 1 base, with 7 bases between them. Looked up from germline, CDR1 is MDHEN and CDR2 is SYDVKM. Here the CDR3 reads CASSLGGSGNTIYF. CDR3 sequence (DNA): TGTGCCAGCAGTTTGGGGGGTTCTGGAAACACCATATATTTT.